Listed below are T cell receptor beta chains from one sample, sequenced in a study of T cell responses to AZD1222 COVID-19 vaccine. Repertoires were generated with immunoSEQ multiplex PCR, while TCRdb's copy carries only in-frame clones and drops some. Seen here are tens of thousands of clones, roughly nine tenths observed once, and the top ten hold 5.5% to 7%. The sample consisted of peripheral blood, taken on day 0 of AZD1222 vaccination. These receptor sequences come from an adult in good health. Each CDR3 is given with its conserved first and last residue. Fields, in order: V gene, D gene, J gene, clone size, CDR3 protein, CDR3 DNA. A D gene is named only where the DNA matches it firmly. Rows give clone size only sometimes, using once, few, many, or a class for an expanded clone.

v_gene: TRBV7-9; d_gene: TRBD1; j_gene: TRBJ1-5; abundance: .; CDR3aa: CASSLGTGTPKGQPQHF; CDR3nt: TGTGCCAGCAGCTTAGGGACAGGGACGCCAAAGGGTCAGCCCCAGCATTTT
v_gene: TRBV28; d_gene: TRBD2; j_gene: TRBJ2-7; abundance: few; CDR3aa: CASSRRVRGLAGRRTYEQYF; CDR3nt: TGTGCCAGCAGTAGACGGGTGCGTGGCCTAGCGGGACGGAGGACCTACGAGCAGTACTTC
v_gene: TRBV6-1; d_gene: .; j_gene: TRBJ1-2; abundance: .; CDR3aa: CAGSEAPDTGLGGYTF; CDR3nt: TGTGCCGGCAGTGAGGCCCCCGACACAGGGTTAGGGGGCTACACCTTC
v_gene: TRBV28; d_gene: .; j_gene: TRBJ2-1; abundance: .; CDR3aa: CASRPGTPGWNEQFF; CDR3nt: TGTGCCAGCAGGCCCGGGACGCCGGGGTGGAATGAGCAGTTCTTC
v_gene: TRBV5-1; d_gene: .; j_gene: TRBJ2-2; abundance: .; CDR3aa: CASSLEVGDPKELFF; CDR3nt: TGCGCCAGCAGCTTGGAGGTCGGGGACCCGAAGGAGCTGTTTTTT
v_gene: TRBV9; d_gene: .; j_gene: TRBJ1-5; abundance: .; CDR3aa: CASSYDIGQPQHF; CDR3nt: TGTGCCAGCAGCTACGATATAGGACAGCCCCAGCATTTT
v_gene: TRBV11-2; d_gene: .; j_gene: TRBJ2-7; abundance: .; CDR3aa: CASSLGPGAWFEQYF; CDR3nt: TGTGCCAGCAGCTTAGGGCCGGGAGCTTGGTTCGAGCAGTACTTC
v_gene: TRBV29-1; d_gene: TRBD2; j_gene: TRBJ2-7; abundance: few; CDR3aa: CSVGGWTSGRREQYF; CDR3nt: TGCAGCGTTGGAGGGTGGACTAGCGGGAGGCGCGAGCAGTACTTC
v_gene: TRBV4-1; d_gene: .; j_gene: TRBJ1-4; abundance: .; CDR3aa: CASSLQQTTNEKLFF; CDR3nt: TGCGCCAGCAGCCTCCAGCAGACAACTAATGAAAAACTGTTTTTT
v_gene: TRBV7-9; d_gene: .; j_gene: TRBJ1-6; abundance: .; CDR3aa: CASSLWGSSYNSPLHF; CDR3nt: TGTGCCAGCAGCCTGTGGGGGAGCTCCTATAATTCACCCCTCCACTTT
v_gene: TRBV7-2; d_gene: .; j_gene: TRBJ2-5; abundance: .; CDR3aa: CASSTQPKTQYF; CDR3nt: TGTGCCAGCAGCACCCAGCCGAAGACCCAGTACTTC
v_gene: TRBV6-6; d_gene: TRBD1; j_gene: TRBJ1-2; abundance: .; CDR3aa: CASSRPGTGKYYGYTF; CDR3nt: TGTGCCAGCAGTCGCCCCGGGACAGGGAAGTACTATGGCTACACCTTC
v_gene: TRBV7-6; d_gene: .; j_gene: TRBJ2-7; abundance: .; CDR3aa: CASSPWGGGMDEQYF; CDR3nt: TGTGCCAGCAGCCCATGGGGAGGGGGCATGGACGAGCAGTACTTC
v_gene: TRBV18; d_gene: .; j_gene: TRBJ1-1; abundance: .; CDR3aa: CASSPSLGAAAFF; CDR3nt: TGTGCCAGCTCACCTTCGCTCGGGGCGGCGGCTTTCTTT
v_gene: TRBV13; d_gene: .; j_gene: TRBJ1-2; abundance: few; CDR3aa: CASSHSGNYGYTF; CDR3nt: TGTGCCAGCAGCCACTCGGGTAACTATGGCTACACCTTC
v_gene: TRBV6-2/TRBV6-3; d_gene: .; j_gene: TRBJ1-2; abundance: .; CDR3aa: CASSLLKDGYTF; CDR3nt: TGTGCCAGCAGCCTCTTGAAGGACGGCTACACCTTC
v_gene: TRBV5-6; d_gene: .; j_gene: TRBJ1-1; abundance: once; CDR3aa: CASSKGGNTEAFF; CDR3nt: TGTGCCAGCTCCAAAGGCGGTAACACTGAAGCTTTCTTT
v_gene: TRBV7-2; d_gene: .; j_gene: TRBJ2-7; abundance: .; CDR3aa: CASSLGRFYEQYF; CDR3nt: TGTGCCAGCAGCTTAGGGCGGTTTTACGAGCAGTACTTC
v_gene: TRBV7-9; d_gene: .; j_gene: TRBJ2-7; abundance: .; CDR3aa: CASSKSGILSYEQYF; CDR3nt: TGTGCCAGCAGTAAGTCCGGGATCCTCTCCTACGAGCAGTACTTC
v_gene: TRBV10-2; d_gene: .; j_gene: TRBJ2-3; abundance: .; CDR3aa: CASSDSGGADTQYF; CDR3nt: TGCGCCAGCAGTGATAGTGGCGGCGCAGATACGCAGTATTTT
v_gene: TRBV5-4; d_gene: .; j_gene: TRBJ2-1; abundance: .; CDR3aa: CASSLLENNEQFF; CDR3nt: TGTGCCAGCAGCTTGCTAGAAAACAATGAGCAGTTCTTC
v_gene: TRBV4-3; d_gene: TRBD2; j_gene: TRBJ2-7; abundance: .; CDR3aa: CASSQVQTSGVYERYF; CDR3nt: TGCGCCAGCAGCCAAGTGCAGACTAGCGGGGTGTACGAGCGGTACTTC
v_gene: TRBV27; d_gene: .; j_gene: TRBJ1-4; abundance: .; CDR3aa: CASSFRPSTTNEKLFF; CDR3nt: TGTGCCAGCAGTTTTCGCCCTTCGACAACTAATGAAAAACTGTTTTTT
v_gene: TRBV2; d_gene: .; j_gene: TRBJ1-1; abundance: .; CDR3aa: CASSQVNTEAFF; CDR3nt: TGTGCCAGCAGTCAGGTGAACACTGAAGCTTTCTTT
v_gene: TRBV7-2; d_gene: .; j_gene: TRBJ1-5; abundance: .; CDR3aa: CASSYQYNQPQHF; CDR3nt: TGTGCCAGCAGCTATCAGTACAATCAGCCCCAGCATTTT
v_gene: TRBV2; d_gene: .; j_gene: TRBJ2-7; abundance: .; CDR3aa: CASSEDYEQYF; CDR3nt: TGTGCCAGCAGTGAAGATTACGAGCAGTACTTC
v_gene: TRBV6-5; d_gene: TRBD1; j_gene: TRBJ1-1; abundance: .; CDR3aa: CASSTGTAERRAFF; CDR3nt: TGTGCCAGCAGTACTGGGACAGCTGAAAGACGCGCTTTCTTT
v_gene: TRBV5-1; d_gene: .; j_gene: TRBJ2-7; abundance: .; CDR3aa: CASSLKGISPRNEQYF; CDR3nt: TGCGCCAGCAGCTTAAAAGGGATCTCCCCAAGGAACGAGCAGTACTTC
v_gene: TRBV5-4; d_gene: .; j_gene: TRBJ2-2; abundance: .; CDR3aa: CASSPRALEAGELFF; CDR3nt: TGTGCCAGCAGCCCCCGGGCCCTCGAGGCGGGGGAGCTGTTTTTT
v_gene: TRBV2; d_gene: .; j_gene: TRBJ1-1; abundance: .; CDR3aa: CASSDPLGSTEAFF; CDR3nt: TGTGCCAGCAGTGATCCCCTCGGGAGCACTGAAGCTTTCTTT
v_gene: TRBV4-2; d_gene: .; j_gene: TRBJ2-1; abundance: .; CDR3aa: CASSQESSSYNEQFF; CDR3nt: TGTGCCAGCAGCCAAGAATCAAGCTCCTACAATGAGCAGTTCTTC
v_gene: TRBV10-3; d_gene: .; j_gene: TRBJ1-2; abundance: .; CDR3aa: CAIPGLNYGYTF; CDR3nt: TGTGCCATCCCCGGACTTAACTATGGCTACACCTTC
v_gene: TRBV19; d_gene: .; j_gene: TRBJ2-2; abundance: .; CDR3aa: CASMKGFTGELFF; CDR3nt: TGTGCCAGTATGAAAGGGTTCACCGGGGAGCTGTTTTTT
v_gene: TRBV5-1; d_gene: TRBD1; j_gene: TRBJ1-2; abundance: .; CDR3aa: CASSWMGQDDGGYTF; CDR3nt: TGCGCCAGCAGCTGGATGGGACAGGACGACGGTGGCTACACCTTC
v_gene: TRBV27; d_gene: .; j_gene: TRBJ1-5; abundance: .; CDR3aa: CASAGRGGPQHF; CDR3nt: TGTGCCAGCGCCGGGCGGGGGGGTCCCCAGCATTTT
v_gene: TRBV7-2; d_gene: .; j_gene: TRBJ1-2; abundance: once; CDR3aa: CASSLALLRGYTF; CDR3nt: TGTGCCAGCAGCTTAGCCCTTTTGCGGGGCTACACCTTC
v_gene: TRBV6-6; d_gene: .; j_gene: TRBJ1-4; abundance: .; CDR3aa: CASSNFRQASNEKLFF; CDR3nt: TGTGCCAGCAGCAACTTTCGACAAGCTTCTAATGAAAAACTGTTTTTT
v_gene: TRBV29-1; d_gene: .; j_gene: TRBJ1-1; abundance: .; CDR3aa: CSARTALNTEAFF; CDR3nt: TGCAGCGCCCGAACGGCCCTGAACACTGAAGCTTTCTTT
v_gene: TRBV19; d_gene: .; j_gene: TRBJ1-5; abundance: .; CDR3aa: CASSPGGGQPQHF; CDR3nt: TGTGCCAGTAGTCCCGGGGGCGGTCAGCCCCAGCATTTT
v_gene: TRBV12-5; d_gene: TRBD1; j_gene: TRBJ2-3; abundance: .; CDR3aa: CASGPRTGLTDTQYF; CDR3nt: TGTGCTAGTGGGCCTAGGACAGGGTTAACAGATACGCAGTATTTT
v_gene: TRBV5-5; d_gene: TRBD1; j_gene: TRBJ2-5; abundance: .; CDR3aa: CASTYRGLGETQYF; CDR3nt: TGTGCCAGCACCTATAGGGGGCTGGGAGAGACCCAGTACTTC
v_gene: TRBV18; d_gene: TRBD2; j_gene: TRBJ2-3; abundance: .; CDR3aa: CASSQLMSGEDTQYF; CDR3nt: TGTGCCAGCTCGCAATTGATGAGCGGGGAAGATACGCAGTATTTT
v_gene: TRBV9; d_gene: .; j_gene: TRBJ2-3; abundance: .; CDR3aa: CASSVGPTDTQYF; CDR3nt: TGTGCCAGCAGCGTAGGGCCCACAGATACGCAGTATTTT
v_gene: TRBV29-1; d_gene: TRBD2; j_gene: TRBJ2-3; abundance: once; CDR3aa: CSGRLAGVLGTDTQYF; CDR3nt: TGCAGCGGAAGACTAGCGGGAGTACTTGGCACAGATACGCAGTATTTT
v_gene: TRBV5-5; d_gene: .; j_gene: TRBJ2-1; abundance: .; CDR3aa: CASSIRQPSSYNEQFF; CDR3nt: TGTGCCAGCAGCATCCGACAGCCGAGCTCCTACAATGAGCAGTTCTTC
v_gene: TRBV5-4; d_gene: .; j_gene: TRBJ2-5; abundance: .; CDR3aa: CASSLNWRETQYF; CDR3nt: TGTGCCAGCAGCTTGAATTGGCGGGAGACCCAGTACTTC
v_gene: TRBV10-1; d_gene: .; j_gene: TRBJ2-1; abundance: .; CDR3aa: CASSAPGRGSNEQFF; CDR3nt: TGCGCCAGCAGTGCCCCTGGTAGGGGGTCAAATGAGCAGTTCTTC
v_gene: TRBV5-1; d_gene: .; j_gene: TRBJ1-6; abundance: .; CDR3aa: CASREGGLDSPLHF; CDR3nt: TGCGCCAGCAGAGAAGGGGGGCTGGATTCACCCCTCCACTTT
v_gene: TRBV6-5; d_gene: .; j_gene: TRBJ2-1; abundance: .; CDR3aa: CASSYTGSNEQFF; CDR3nt: TGTGCCAGCAGTTATACCGGTAGCAATGAGCAGTTCTTC
v_gene: TRBV28; d_gene: .; j_gene: TRBJ1-1; abundance: .; CDR3aa: CASSPQDLNTEAFF; CDR3nt: TGTGCCAGCAGCCCACAAGACCTGAACACTGAAGCTTTCTTT
v_gene: TRBV7-2; d_gene: .; j_gene: TRBJ2-7; abundance: .; CDR3aa: CASSPLTSSYEQYF; CDR3nt: TGTGCCAGCAGCCCCCTAACGAGCTCCTACGAGCAGTACTTC
v_gene: TRBV27; d_gene: TRBD1; j_gene: TRBJ1-2; abundance: .; CDR3aa: CASSSAGQGLTF; CDR3nt: TGTGCCAGCAGTTCAGCGGGACAGGGTTTGACCTTC
v_gene: TRBV28; d_gene: TRBD1; j_gene: TRBJ2-7; abundance: once; CDR3aa: CASSTGAYEQYF; CDR3nt: TGTGCCAGCAGTACAGGGGCCTACGAGCAGTACTTC
v_gene: TRBV7-8; d_gene: TRBD1; j_gene: TRBJ1-2; abundance: .; CDR3aa: CASSSLPRLGQELYGYTF; CDR3nt: TGTGCCAGCAGCTCCCTCCCGAGGTTGGGACAGGAGCTCTATGGCTACACCTTC
v_gene: TRBV11-2; d_gene: .; j_gene: TRBJ2-3; abundance: .; CDR3aa: CASSPRRDPSTDTQYF; CDR3nt: TGTGCCAGCAGCCCGAGGCGGGACCCTAGCACAGATACGCAGTATTTT
v_gene: TRBV10-3; d_gene: .; j_gene: TRBJ1-2; abundance: .; CDR3aa: CAISELGPGGGYGYTF; CDR3nt: TGTGCCATCAGTGAGCTGGGGCCCGGAGGGGGCTATGGCTACACCTTC
v_gene: TRBV6-6; d_gene: .; j_gene: TRBJ2-1; abundance: .; CDR3aa: CASSYSGGPNEQFF; CDR3nt: TGTGCCAGCAGTTACTCGGGGGGGCCCAATGAGCAGTTCTTC
v_gene: TRBV4-1; d_gene: TRBD2; j_gene: TRBJ2-1; abundance: .; CDR3aa: CASSQLAGGYPSSYNEQFF; CDR3nt: TGCGCCAGCAGCCAGCTAGCGGGGGGGTATCCCAGCTCCTACAATGAGCAGTTCTTC
v_gene: TRBV15; d_gene: .; j_gene: TRBJ2-7; abundance: once; CDR3aa: CATSRQGNTYEQYF; CDR3nt: TGTGCCACCAGCAGACAGGGGAACACCTACGAGCAGTACTTC